These 22 T cell receptor beta chains were all obtained from the same sample, sequenced in a study of graft-versus-host responses after intestinal transplantation. Their cognate antigens are unknown. Some clones are missing from TCRdb's copy, which holds only in-frame ones; the method was immunoSEQ multiplex PCR. The sample records over 90,000 clones, approximately 93% being singletons. Sequencing used unstimulated CD8+ T cells sorted from spleen or lymph node cells, obtained before intestinal transplant. The receptors come from a human donor who received an intestinal transplant.

The rearrangement links TRBV12-2 to TRBJ1-6. TRBV12-2 has pseudogene status. This CDR3 is built from 13 residues. Here the CDR3 reads CASRLASGSPLHF. CDR3 nucleotide sequence: TGTGCAAGTCGCTTAGCCTCTGGGTCACCCCTCCACTTT.

This chain links TRBV15 with TRBJ2-7; D is ambiguous. The germline V and J ends were trimmed by 5 bases and 7 bases, with 15 bases remaining between them. This CDR3 has 13 residues. Per the germline V gene, CDR1 is LNHNV and CDR2 is YYDKDF (reference sequence). DNA for the CDR3: TGTGCCACCAGCTCGCGACGGTCTCAGGAGCAGTACTTC. It codes for CATSSRRSQEQYF.

This rearrangement joins TRBV6-1 to TRBJ2-3; no firm D call. Germline CDR1 and CDR2: MNHNS and SASEGT. With 7 bases removed from V and 2 bases from J, the gap between germline ends came to 4 bases. This CDR3 is 11 amino acids long. The CDR3 sequence is CASTYTDTQYF. In DNA form, the CDR3 reads TGTGCCAGCACCTACACAGATACGCAGTATTTT.

The chain combines TRBV4-1 with TRBJ1-1; 12 bases fit TRBD1. The germline CDR1 and CDR2 sequences are MGHRA and YSYEKL. The junction had 6 bases not matched to a gene; V was cut back by 0 bases and J by 10 bases. There are 15 residues in the CDR3. CDR3 residues: CASSQDPGQGAGAFF. The CDR3 DNA reads as TGCGCCAGCAGCCAAGATCCGGGACAGGGGGCAGGAGCTTTCTTT.

This clone was picked up a small number of times. The rearrangement joins TRBV19 to TRBJ1-2; possible D gene TRBD1, 5 bases. Germline V gene lookup returns CDR1 LNHDA and CDR2 SQIVND (reference sequence). V was pared by 3 bases and J by 5 bases, with 13 bases between. The CDR3 has 14 residues. In DNA, the CDR3 is TGTGCCAGTAGTATCGGTCAGGGAGCATATGGCTACACCTTC. Translated, it gives CASSIGQGAYGYTF.

Turning to this clone: The same CDR3 is also encoded by other DNA sequences in this sample. The chain couples TRBV6-1 to TRBJ1-6; D perhaps matches TRBD1 (5 bases). With 2 bases removed from V and 6 bases from J, the gap between germline ends came to 17 bases. From germline, CDR1 is MNHNS and CDR2 SASEGT. There are 17 residues in the CDR3. The CDR3 sequence is CASSEFRGQQSNSPLHF. CDR3 nucleotides: TGTGCCAGCAGTGAATTTCGGGGCCAGCAAAGTAATTCACCCCTCCACTTT.

The chain couples TRBV5-1 to TRBJ2-3; no clear D gene. CDR3 size: 15 residues. Germline V gene lookup returns CDR1 SGHRS and CDR2 YFSETQ. V lost 4 bases and J 0 bases, leaving 12 bases between the germline ends. The CDR3 reads CASSGREISTDTQYF. The CDR3 DNA reads as TGCGCCAGCAGCGGAAGGGAAATTAGCACAGATACGCAGTATTTT.

The CDR3 protein is CAWSIGPNEQYF. The CDR3 region has the DNA TGTGCCTGGAGTATTGGCCCCAACGAGCAGTACTTC. This rearrangement joins TRBV30 to TRBJ2-7; D is undetermined. CDR3 length equals 12 residues. V lost 2 bases, J lost 5 bases, and 10 bases lay in between. Germline-derived CDR1 and CDR2 are GTSNPN and SVGIG (reference sequence).

This chain links TRBV7-9 with TRBJ1-2; D gene unclear. Trimming took 4 bases from V and 8 from J, leaving 17 bases between them. This CDR3 comprises 14 residues. Per the germline V gene, CDR1 is SEHNR and CDR2 is FQNEAQ (reference sequence). The CDR3 sequence is CASSSIPPGNGYTF. The CDR3 DNA sequence: TGTGCCAGCAGCTCAATACCCCCTGGGAACGGCTACACCTTC. Combining the CDR3 with reference TRBV7-9 and TRBJ1-2 gives the whole variable domain DTGVSQNPRHKITKRGQNVTFRCDPISEHNRLYWYRQTLGQGPEFLTYFQNEAQLEKSRLLSDRFSAERPKGSFSTLEIQRTEQGDSAMYLCASSSIPPGNGYTFGSGTRLTVV.

V and J are TRBV7-2 and TRBJ1-3; D not certain. Germline V lookup: CDR1 SGHTA, CDR2 FQGNSA. Trimming left V 1 base short and J 2 bases short, with 18 bases between. The CDR3 runs 18 residues. The CDR3 nucleotides are TGTGCCAGCAGCTTAGTCGCCCGAGGATTTCTTACTGGAAACACCATATATTTT. It is translated as CASSLVARGFLTGNTIYF.

The chain carries TRBV2 and TRBJ1-1; the D gene is possibly TRBD1 (6 bases). Trimming cost V 2 bases and J 1 base, with 8 bases left between them. The CDR3 is made up of 14 amino acids. The germline V gene has CDR1 SNHLY and CDR2 FYNNEI. For the CDR3, the DNA is TGTGCCAGCAGTGAAATGACAGGGAACACTGAAGCTTTCTTT. The encoded protein is CASSEMTGNTEAFF.

The chain carries TRBV18 and TRBJ1-2; no clear D. CDR3 length equals 14 residues. CDR1 and CDR2 from the germline V gene are KGHSH and LQKENI. The V end lost 2 bases, the J end lost 4 bases, and 11 bases lay between the germline ends. The CDR3, as DNA: TGTGCCAGCTCACCATCCGGAGTGGCCTATGGCTACACCTTC. The encoded protein is CASSPSGVAYGYTF.

The gene calls are TRBV7-9 and TRBJ2-1; D call uncertain. CDR3 size: 11 residues. The germline V and J ends were trimmed by 8 bases and 8 bases, with 10 bases remaining between them. Germline CDR1 and CDR2: SEHNR and FQNEAQ (reference sequence). CDR3 amino acids: CASPPGYEQFF. CDR3 DNA sequence: TGTGCCAGCCCGCCGGGTTATGAGCAGTTCTTC.

V usage is TRBV15 and J usage is TRBJ2-3; TRBD1 is a possible D gene (6 bases). From germline, CDR1 is LNHNV and CDR2 YYDKDF (reference sequence). The CDR3 is made up of 16 amino acids. V shed 1 base and J shed 4 bases, with 15 bases lying between them. The CDR3 coding sequence is TGTGCCACCAGCAGAGTCACAGGGTGGGGCGCAGATACGCAGTATTTT. Protein: CATSRVTGWGADTQYF.

This clone has a single count. J is TRBJ2-5 and V is TRBV10-3; weak D call: TRBD2 (5 bases). Germline-derived CDR1 and CDR2 are ENHRY and SYGVKD. V was clipped by 3 bases and J by 5 bases, with 13 bases between them. CDR3 length: 14 residues. For the CDR3, the DNA is TGTGCCATCAGTGATGTACTAGAGTGGGAGACCCAGTACTTC. This codes for CAISDVLEWETQYF.

Comment on this clone: One end of the junction is discordant with germline, which a read error may explain. The chain recombines TRBV4-1 with TRBJ1-6; D may be TRBD1 (6 bases). The CDR3 length is 15 residues. The V gene's germline CDR1 is MGHRA and CDR2 YSYEKL. CDR3 nucleotide sequence: TGCGCCAGCAGCCAAGGGCCAGGGGAAAATTCACCCCCCCACTTT. As protein: CASSQGPGENSPPHF.

The J gene is TRBJ2-1, the V gene TRBV5-1; 7 bases line up with TRBD2. After removal of 1 base from V and 5 bases from J, the junction contained 3 bases not matched to a gene. Germline-derived CDR1 and CDR2 are SGHRS and YFSETQ. The CDR3 extends over 14 amino acids. CDR3 DNA: TGCGCCAGCAGCTTGCTGGGGGGGGACAATGAGCAGTTCTTC. This encodes CASSLLGGDNEQFF.

This CDR3 reads CASSQRIGQGADEKLFF. CDR3 bases: TGCGCCAGCAGCCAAAGAATTGGGCAGGGGGCGGATGAAAAACTGTTTTTT. The chain uses TRBV4-1 and TRBJ1-4; TRBD1 matches at 8 bases. This CDR3 is built from 17 residues. Unmatched junction bases numbered 11, after V lost 2 bases and J lost 6 bases. Germline V gene lookup returns CDR1 MGHRA and CDR2 YSYEKL.

The chain carries TRBV4-1 and TRBJ2-1, with 10 bases matching TRBD2. V lost 0 bases, J lost 4 bases, and 6 bases stayed unmatched. In germline, CDR1 is MGHRA, CDR2 YSYEKL. The CDR3 extends over 17 amino acids. CDR3 bases: TGCGCCAGCAGCCAAGAAATAGCTAGCGGGGGATACAATGAGCAGTTCTTC. It encodes CASSQEIASGGYNEQFF.

This chain connects TRBV6-1 to TRBJ2-7, with 8 bases aligning to TRBD2. CDR3 length: 14 amino acids. V shed 3 bases, J shed 7 bases, and the junction held 8 bases outside the gene matches. Germline V gene lookup returns CDR1 MNHNS and CDR2 SASEGT. The CDR3 spells CASSERTRGGEQYF. The DNA of the CDR3 is TGTGCCAGCAGTGAGCGTACACGGGGGGGAGAGCAGTACTTC.

The V gene is TRBV27, the J gene TRBJ2-7; maybe TRBD2 (5 bases). CDR1 is MNHEY, CDR2 SMNVEV, per germline (reference sequence). Deletions cut 2 bases from V and 3 bases from J, with 8 bases between. This CDR3 is 13 amino acids long. The CDR3 is CASSLGLSYEQYF. As DNA, the CDR3 is TGTGCCAGCAGTTTAGGACTCAGCTACGAGCAGTACTTC.

This clone was seen a handful of times. The chain employs TRBV5-6 and TRBJ1-1; no clear D. The CDR3 runs to 14 residues. V dropped 0 bases and J dropped 2 bases, with 8 bases sitting between them. Per germline, CDR1 SGHDT and CDR2 YYEEEE. The CDR3 DNA sequence: TGTGCCAGCAGCTTGGGATATCTAAACACTGAAGCTTTCTTT. Translated: CASSLGYLNTEAFF.